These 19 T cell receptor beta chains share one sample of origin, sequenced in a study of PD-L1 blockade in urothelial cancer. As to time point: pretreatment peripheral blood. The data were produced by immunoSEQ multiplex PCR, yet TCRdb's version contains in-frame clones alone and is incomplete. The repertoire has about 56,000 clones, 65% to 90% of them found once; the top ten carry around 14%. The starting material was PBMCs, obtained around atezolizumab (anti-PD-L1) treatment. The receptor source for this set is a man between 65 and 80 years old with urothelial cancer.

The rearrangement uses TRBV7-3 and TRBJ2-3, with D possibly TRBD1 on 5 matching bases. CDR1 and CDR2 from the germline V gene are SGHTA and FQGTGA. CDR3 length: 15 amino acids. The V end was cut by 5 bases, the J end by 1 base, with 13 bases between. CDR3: CASSRQGGGTDTQYF. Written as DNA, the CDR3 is TGTGCCAGCAGCCGCCAGGGTGGGGGCACAGATACGCAGTATTTT. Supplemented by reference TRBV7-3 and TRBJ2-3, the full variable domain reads GAGVSQTPSNKVTEKGKYVELRCDPISGHTALYWYRQSLGQGPEFLIYFQGTGAADDSGLPNDRFFAVRPEGSVSTLKIQRTERGDSAVYLCASSRQGGGTDTQYFGPGTRLTVL.

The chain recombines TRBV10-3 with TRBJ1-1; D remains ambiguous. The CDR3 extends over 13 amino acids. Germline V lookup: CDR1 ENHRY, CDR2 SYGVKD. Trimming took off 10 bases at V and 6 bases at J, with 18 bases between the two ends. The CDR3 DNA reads TGTGCCACCGCGGAGGGCTTGGAAGCTGAAGCTTTCTTT. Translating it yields CATAEGLEAEAFF.

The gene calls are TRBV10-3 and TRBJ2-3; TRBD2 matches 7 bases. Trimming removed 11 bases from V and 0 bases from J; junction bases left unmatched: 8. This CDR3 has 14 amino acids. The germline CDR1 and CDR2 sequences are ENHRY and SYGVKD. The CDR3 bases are TGTGCCCGCGGGCTAGCGGTAAGCACAGATACGCAGTATTTT. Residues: CARGLAVSTDTQYF.

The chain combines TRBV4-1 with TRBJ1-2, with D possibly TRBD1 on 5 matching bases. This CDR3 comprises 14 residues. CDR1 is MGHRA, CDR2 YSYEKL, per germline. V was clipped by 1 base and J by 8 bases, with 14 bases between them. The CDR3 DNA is TGCGCCAGCAGCCAAGTAGGAGGGACTGGCGGCTACACCTTC. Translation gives CASSQVGGTGGYTF.

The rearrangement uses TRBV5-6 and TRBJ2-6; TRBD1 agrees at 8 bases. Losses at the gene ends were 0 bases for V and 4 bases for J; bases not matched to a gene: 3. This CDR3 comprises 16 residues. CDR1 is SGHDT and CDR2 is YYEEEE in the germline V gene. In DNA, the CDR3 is TGTGCCAGCAGCTTGGGACAGGGGAACGGGGCCAACGTCCTGACTTTC. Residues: CASSLGQGNGANVLTF.

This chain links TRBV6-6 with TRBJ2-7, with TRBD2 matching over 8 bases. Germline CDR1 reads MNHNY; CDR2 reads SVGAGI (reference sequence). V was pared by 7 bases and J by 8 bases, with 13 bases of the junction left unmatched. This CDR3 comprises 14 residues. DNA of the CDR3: TGTGCCAGCACCCCAGAGGGGACTAGTATAAAGCAGTACTTC. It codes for CASTPEGTSIKQYF.

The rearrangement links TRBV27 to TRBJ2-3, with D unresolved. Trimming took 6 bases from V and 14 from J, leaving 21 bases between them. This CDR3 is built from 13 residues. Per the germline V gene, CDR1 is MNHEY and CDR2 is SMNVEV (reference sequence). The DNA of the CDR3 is TGTGCCAGCAGCTCTTCCTTTCACAGATACGCGTATTTT. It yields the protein CASSSSFHRYAYF.

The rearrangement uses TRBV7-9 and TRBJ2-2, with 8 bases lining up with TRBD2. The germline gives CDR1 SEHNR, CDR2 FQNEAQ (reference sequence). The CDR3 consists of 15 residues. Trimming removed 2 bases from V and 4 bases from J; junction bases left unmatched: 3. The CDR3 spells CASSLRREGTGELFF. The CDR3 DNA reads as TGTGCCAGCAGCTTAAGACGGGAGGGCACCGGGGAGCTGTTTTTT.

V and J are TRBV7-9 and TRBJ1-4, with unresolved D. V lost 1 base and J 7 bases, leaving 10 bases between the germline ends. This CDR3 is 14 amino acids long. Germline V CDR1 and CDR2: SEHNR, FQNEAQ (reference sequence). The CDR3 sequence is CASSLVPEGEKLFF. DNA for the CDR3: TGTGCCAGCAGCTTAGTCCCAGAGGGTGAAAAACTGTTTTTT.

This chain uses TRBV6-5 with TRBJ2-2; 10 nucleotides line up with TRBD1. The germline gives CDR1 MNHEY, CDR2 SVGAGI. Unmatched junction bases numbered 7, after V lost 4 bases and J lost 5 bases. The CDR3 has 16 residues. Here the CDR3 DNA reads TGTGCCAGCAGTTCCCGACAGGGGGCAGGAACCGGGGAGCTGTTTTTT. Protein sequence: CASSSRQGAGTGELFF.

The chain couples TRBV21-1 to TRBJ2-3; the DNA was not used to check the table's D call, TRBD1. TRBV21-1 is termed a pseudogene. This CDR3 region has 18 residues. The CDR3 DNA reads TGTGCCAGCAGCAAGCAGGGACAACCAACCTTTTTTACAGATACGCAGTATTTT. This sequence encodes CASSKQGQPTFFTDTQYF.

The DNA of the CDR3 is TGTGCCAGCAGCTTATTTGCTAGCGGGAGGGCCAGTTACAATGAGCAGTTCTTC. Amino acid sequence: CASSLFASGRASYNEQFF. J is TRBJ2-1 and V is TRBV11-2; 12 bases are shared with TRBD2. The V gene end was trimmed by 2 bases and the J gene end by 4 bases; junction bases not matched to a gene: 9. The CDR3 has 18 residues. Germline V gene lookup returns CDR1 SGHAT and CDR2 FQNNGV.

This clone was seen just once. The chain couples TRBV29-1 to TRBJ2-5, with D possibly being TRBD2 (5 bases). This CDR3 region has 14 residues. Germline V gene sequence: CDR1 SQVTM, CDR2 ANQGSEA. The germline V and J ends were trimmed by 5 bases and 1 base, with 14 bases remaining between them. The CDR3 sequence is CSVLAANIQETQYF. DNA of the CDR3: TGCAGCGTTCTAGCAGCCAACATCCAAGAGACCCAGTACTTC.

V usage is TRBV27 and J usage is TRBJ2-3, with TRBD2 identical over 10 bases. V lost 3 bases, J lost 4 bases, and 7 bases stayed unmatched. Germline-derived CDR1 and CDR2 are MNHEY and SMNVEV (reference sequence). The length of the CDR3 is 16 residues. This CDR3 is CASSFLSGRAPDTQYF. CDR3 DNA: TGTGCCAGCAGTTTTCTAAGCGGGAGGGCCCCAGATACGCAGTATTTT.

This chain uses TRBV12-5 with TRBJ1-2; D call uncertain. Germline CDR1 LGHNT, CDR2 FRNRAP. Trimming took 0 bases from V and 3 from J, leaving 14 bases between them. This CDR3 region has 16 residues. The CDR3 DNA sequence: TGTGCTAGTGGTTTGGTAGACTCGGCAGCCTACTATGGCTACACCTTC. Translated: CASGLVDSAAYYGYTF.

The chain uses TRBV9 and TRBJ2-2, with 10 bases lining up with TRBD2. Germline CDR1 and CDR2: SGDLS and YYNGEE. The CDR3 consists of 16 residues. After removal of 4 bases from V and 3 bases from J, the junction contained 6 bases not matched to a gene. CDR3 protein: CASSKSGRADTGELFF. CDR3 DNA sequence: TGTGCCAGCAGCAAGAGCGGGAGGGCTGACACCGGGGAGCTGTTTTTT.

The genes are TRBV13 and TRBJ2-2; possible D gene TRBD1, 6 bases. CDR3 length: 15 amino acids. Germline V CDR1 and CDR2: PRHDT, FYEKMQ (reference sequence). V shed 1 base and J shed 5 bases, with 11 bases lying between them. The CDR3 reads CASSLAPGVTGELFF. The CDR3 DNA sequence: TGTGCCAGCAGCTTAGCCCCAGGGGTGACCGGGGAGCTGTTTTTT.

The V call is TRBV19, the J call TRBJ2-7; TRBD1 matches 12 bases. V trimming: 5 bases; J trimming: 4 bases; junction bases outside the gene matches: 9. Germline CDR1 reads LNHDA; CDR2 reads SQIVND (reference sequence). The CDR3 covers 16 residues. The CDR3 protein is CASSPQGQGAEYEQYF. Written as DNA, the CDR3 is TGTGCCAGTAGTCCCCAGGGACAGGGGGCTGAATACGAGCAGTACTTC.

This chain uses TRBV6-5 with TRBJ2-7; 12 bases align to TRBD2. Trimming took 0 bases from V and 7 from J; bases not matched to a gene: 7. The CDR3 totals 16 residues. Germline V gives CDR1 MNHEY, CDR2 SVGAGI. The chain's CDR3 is CASSYSPLAGGGEQYF. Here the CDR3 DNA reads TGTGCCAGCAGTTACTCTCCGCTAGCGGGAGGGGGGGAGCAGTACTTC.